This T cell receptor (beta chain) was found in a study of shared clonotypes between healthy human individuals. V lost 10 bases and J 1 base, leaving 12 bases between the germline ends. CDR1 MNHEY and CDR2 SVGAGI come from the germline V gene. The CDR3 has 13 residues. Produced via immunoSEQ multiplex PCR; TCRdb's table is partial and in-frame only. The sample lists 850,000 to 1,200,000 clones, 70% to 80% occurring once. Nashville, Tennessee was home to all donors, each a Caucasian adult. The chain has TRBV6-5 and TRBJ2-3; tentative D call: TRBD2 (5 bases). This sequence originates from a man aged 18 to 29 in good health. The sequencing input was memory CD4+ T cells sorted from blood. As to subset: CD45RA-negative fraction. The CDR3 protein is CAIGEEGTDTQYF. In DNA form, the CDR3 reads TGTGCCATCGGTGAGGAGGGCACAGATACGCAGTATTTT.